Listed below are T cell receptor beta chains from one sample, sequenced in a study of blood T cell repertoires in COVID-19. TCRdb's copy holds only in-frame clones and misses some; the assay was immunoSEQ multiplex PCR. The data hold a few hundred thousand clones, with less than 90% observed a single time. The sequencing sample was made of PBMCs or T cells enriched from blood (not recorded which). All receptors derive from a woman in her twenties or thirties who had been exposed to COVID-19. Both conserved end residues are part of each CDR3. The D gene is left open where the match is weak. A row's size may be missing; if present it is once, few, many or a size class.

len	v_gene	d_gene	abundance	j_gene	CDR3nt	CDR3aa
14	TRBV30	TRBD1	-	TRBJ1-5	TGTGCCTGGAGTACCGGGACAGTTGATCAGCCCCAGCATTTT	CAWSTGTVDQPQHF
17	TRBV19	TRBD1	-	TRBJ1-5	TGTGCCAGTAGTCCCTTTCCGGGACAGGCTATAGATCAGCCCCAGCATTTT	CASSPFPGQAIDQPQHF
13	TRBV5-1	-	few	TRBJ1-2	TGCGCCAGCAGCTTGAGGTCAGGGAACGGCTACACCTTC	CASSLRSGNGYTF
15	TRBV2	TRBD2	-	TRBJ2-7	TGTGCCAGCAGCCAGGTGATACGGGGGGCCTACGAGCAGTACTTC	CASSQVIRGAYEQYF
12	TRBV7-9	-	-	TRBJ2-1	TGTGCCAGCAGCCCCGGGGACAATGAGCAGTTCTTC	CASSPGDNEQFF
13	TRBV5-4	-	once	TRBJ1-2	TGTGCCAGCAGCTTGGTAGCAGTAGAAGGCTACACCTTC	CASSLVAVEGYTF
13	TRBV27	-	-	TRBJ2-3	TGTGCCAGCACCCTGACAGGCACAGATACGCAGTATTTT	CASTLTGTDTQYF
14	TRBV14	TRBD1	-	TRBJ1-6	TGTGCCAGCAGCCAAGTAGGGGGCAATTCACCCCTCCACTTT	CASSQVGGNSPLHF
14	TRBV7-2	TRBD1	-	TRBJ2-5	TGTGCCAGCAGCTTCGACAGGGGACAAGAGACCCAGTACTTC	CASSFDRGQETQYF
12	TRBV19	-	many	TRBJ1-4	TGTGCCAGTAGTATAGCCGGTGAAAAACTGTTTTTT	CASSIAGEKLFF
13	TRBV19	TRBD1	-	TRBJ1-2	TGTGCCAGTAGGGACAGGGAGGCCATTGGCTACACCTTC	CASRDREAIGYTF
17	TRBV24-1	TRBD1	-	TRBJ2-1	TGTGCCACCAGTGATTTGTCGGTGACAGGGGGGAACAATGAGCAGTTCTTC	CATSDLSVTGGNNEQFF
16	TRBV29-1	TRBD1	-	TRBJ1-4	TGCAGCTTCAACCTCGTGGACAGGGGAGGATTTGAAAAACTGTTTTTT	CSFNLVDRGGFEKLFF
19	TRBV18	-	-	TRBJ1-5	TGTGCCAGCTCGGAACAAAGAATCGGGGGGACCGCGATGAACCAGCCCCAGCATTTT	CASSEQRIGGTAMNQPQHF
13	TRBV30	-	-	TRBJ1-5	TGTGCCTGGAGCCCAGGTTGGAATCAGCCCCAGCATTTT	CAWSPGWNQPQHF
14	TRBV30	TRBD1	-	TRBJ1-2	TGTGCCTGGAATGGGGCAGGGGGTGTCTATGGCTACACCTTC	CAWNGAGGVYGYTF
15	TRBV7-9	-	-	TRBJ1-1	TGTGCCAGCAGCATACCGACCGACACACCTGCTGAAGCTTTCTTT	CASSIPTDTPAEAFF
15	TRBV5-1	TRBD2	-	TRBJ2-7	TGCGCCAGCAGCCCAGACCTAGCGGGGTCCTACGAGCAGTACTTC	CASSPDLAGSYEQYF
13	TRBV18	-	-	TRBJ1-1	TGTGCCAGCTCACCAAACACCGACACTGAAGCTTTCTTT	CASSPNTDTEAFF
14	TRBV7-6	-	-	TRBJ1-4	TGTGCCAGCAGCTTTTCTGCAACTAATGAAAAACTGTTTTTT	CASSFSATNEKLFF
15	TRBV2	TRBD1	-	TRBJ1-1	TGTGCCAGCAGTACCCGACAGGGGATGAACACTGAAGCTTTCTTT	CASSTRQGMNTEAFF
14	TRBV2	TRBD1	-	TRBJ1-2	TGTGCCAGCAGTGAAACCGGGACAGGGTATGGCTACACCTTC	CASSETGTGYGYTF
19	TRBV5-1	TRBD1	-	TRBJ2-2	TGCGCCAGCAGCCCCTCCGGGACAGGGCTAGCGCAGAACACCGGGGAGCTGTTTTTT	CASSPSGTGLAQNTGELFF
15	TRBV3-1/TRBV3-2	TRBD1	-	TRBJ1-6	TGTGCCAGCAGCCAAGTCACAGGGGTTTATTCACCCCTCCACTTT	CASSQVTGVYSPLHF